This T cell receptor (beta chain) was sequenced in a study of T-cell memory formation after mild COVID-19. From the 5' RACE reads, TCRdb called clonotypes with MiXCR, one entry per CDR3 protein. The sample carries under 350,000 distinct CDR3 sequences, 15% to 20% recorded once. This clonotype has at least ten counts. This sequence originates from a man aged 18 to 30 who had mild COVID-19 (a few samples of this study predate the infection). Cell type and time point are not known. The source material was PBMCs or a T cell subset sorted from them (not recorded which).

The CDR3 loop reads CASSDSWGGHYNEQFF. The DNA for the CDR3 is TGTGCCAGCAGTGACTCCTGGGGGGGGCACTACAATGAGCAGTTCTTC. The chain combines TRBV6-4 with TRBJ2-1; D might be TRBD2 (7 bases). The V gene's germline CDR1 is MRHNA and CDR2 SNTAGT. The CDR3 consists of 16 residues. Trimming shortened V by 0 bases and J by 3 bases, and 12 bases separated the two germline ends.